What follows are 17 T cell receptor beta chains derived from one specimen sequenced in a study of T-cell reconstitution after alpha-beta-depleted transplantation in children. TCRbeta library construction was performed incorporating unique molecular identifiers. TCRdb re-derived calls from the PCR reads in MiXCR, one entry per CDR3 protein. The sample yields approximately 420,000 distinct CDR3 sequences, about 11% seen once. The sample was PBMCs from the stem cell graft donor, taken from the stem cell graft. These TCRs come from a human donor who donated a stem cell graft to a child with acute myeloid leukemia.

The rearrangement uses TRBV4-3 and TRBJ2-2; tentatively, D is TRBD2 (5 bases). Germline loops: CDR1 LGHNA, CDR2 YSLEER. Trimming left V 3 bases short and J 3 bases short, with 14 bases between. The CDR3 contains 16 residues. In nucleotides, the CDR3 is TGCGCCAGCAGCCAGGGAGCCCTGGTGGACACCGGGGAGCTGTTTTTT. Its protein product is CASSQGALVDTGELFF.

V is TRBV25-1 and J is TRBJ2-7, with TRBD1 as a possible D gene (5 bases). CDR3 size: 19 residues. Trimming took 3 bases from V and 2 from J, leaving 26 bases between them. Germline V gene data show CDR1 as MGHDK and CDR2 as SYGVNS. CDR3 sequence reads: CASSDPHFTLFPGPYEQYF. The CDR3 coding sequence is TGTGCCAGCAGTGATCCCCATTTCACCCTTTTCCCAGGGCCCTACGAGCAGTACTTC.

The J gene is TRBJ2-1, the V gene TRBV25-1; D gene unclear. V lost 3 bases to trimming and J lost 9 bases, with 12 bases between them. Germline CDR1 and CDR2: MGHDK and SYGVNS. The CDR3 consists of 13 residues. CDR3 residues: CASSEPVVAEQFF. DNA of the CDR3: TGTGCCAGCAGTGAGCCGGTAGTGGCTGAGCAGTTCTTC.

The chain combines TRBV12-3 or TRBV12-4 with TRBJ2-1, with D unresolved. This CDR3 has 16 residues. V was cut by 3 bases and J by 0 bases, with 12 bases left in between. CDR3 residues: CASSFGRLSSYNEQFF. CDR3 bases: TGTGCCAGCAGTTTTGGCAGGTTAAGCTCCTACAATGAGCAGTTCTTC.

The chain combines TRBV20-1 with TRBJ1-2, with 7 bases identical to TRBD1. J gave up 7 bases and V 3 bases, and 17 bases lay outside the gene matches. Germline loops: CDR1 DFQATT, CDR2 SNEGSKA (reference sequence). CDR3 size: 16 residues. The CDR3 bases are TGCAGTGCTAGCGGGGGTGAAGGAGGGGGCGCGGGTGGCTACACCTTC. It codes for CSASGGEGGGAGGYTF.

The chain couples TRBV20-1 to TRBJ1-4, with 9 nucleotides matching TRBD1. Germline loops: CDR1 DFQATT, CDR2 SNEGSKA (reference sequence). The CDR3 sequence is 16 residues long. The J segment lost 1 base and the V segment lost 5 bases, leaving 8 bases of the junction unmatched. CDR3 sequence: CSAPVPGQGTNEKLFF. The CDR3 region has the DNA TGCAGTGCTCCAGTCCCGGGACAGGGAACTAATGAAAAACTGTTTTTT.

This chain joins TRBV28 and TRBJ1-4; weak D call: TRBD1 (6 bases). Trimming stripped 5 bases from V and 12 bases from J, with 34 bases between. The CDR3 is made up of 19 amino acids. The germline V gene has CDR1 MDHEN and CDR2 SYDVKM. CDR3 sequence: CASSGLGGRGKGPRLELFF. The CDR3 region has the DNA TGTGCCAGCAGTGGCCTCGGTGGCAGGGGAAAAGGCCCGCGCTTAGAACTGTTTTTT.

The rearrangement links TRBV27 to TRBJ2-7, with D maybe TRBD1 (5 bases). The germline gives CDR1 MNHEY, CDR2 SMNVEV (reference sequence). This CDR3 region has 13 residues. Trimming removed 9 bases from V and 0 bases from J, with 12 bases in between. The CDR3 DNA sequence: TGTGCCAGTAGAAACAGGTACTCCTACGAGCAGTACGTC. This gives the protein CASRNRYSYEQYV.

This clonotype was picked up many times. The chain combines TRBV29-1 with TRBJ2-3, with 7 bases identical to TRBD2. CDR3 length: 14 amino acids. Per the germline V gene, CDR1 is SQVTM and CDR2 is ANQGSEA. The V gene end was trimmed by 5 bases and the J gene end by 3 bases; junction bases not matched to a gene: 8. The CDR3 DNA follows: TGCAGCGTTTACAGCGGGGCTAGAACAGATACGCAGTATTTT. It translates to CSVYSGARTDTQYF.

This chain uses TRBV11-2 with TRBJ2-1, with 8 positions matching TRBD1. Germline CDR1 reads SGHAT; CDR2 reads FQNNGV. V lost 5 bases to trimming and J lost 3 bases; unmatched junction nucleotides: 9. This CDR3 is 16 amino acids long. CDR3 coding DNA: TGTGCCAGCAGCCCTTCTACAGGGGGGCTCTACAATGAGCAGTTCTTC. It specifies CASSPSTGGLYNEQFF.

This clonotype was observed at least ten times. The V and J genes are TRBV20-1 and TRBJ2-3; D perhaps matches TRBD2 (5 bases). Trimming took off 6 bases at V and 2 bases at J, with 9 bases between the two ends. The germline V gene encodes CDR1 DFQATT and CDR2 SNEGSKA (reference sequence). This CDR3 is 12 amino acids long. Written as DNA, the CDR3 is TGCAGTGCCACCGACTACACAGATACGCAGTATTTT. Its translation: CSATDYTDTQYF.

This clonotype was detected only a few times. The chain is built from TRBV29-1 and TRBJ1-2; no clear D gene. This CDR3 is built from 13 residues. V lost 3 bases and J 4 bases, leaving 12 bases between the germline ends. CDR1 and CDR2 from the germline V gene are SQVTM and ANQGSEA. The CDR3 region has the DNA TGCAGCGTTGATGCGGGGTTTACCTATGGCTACACCTTC. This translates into CSVDAGFTYGYTF.

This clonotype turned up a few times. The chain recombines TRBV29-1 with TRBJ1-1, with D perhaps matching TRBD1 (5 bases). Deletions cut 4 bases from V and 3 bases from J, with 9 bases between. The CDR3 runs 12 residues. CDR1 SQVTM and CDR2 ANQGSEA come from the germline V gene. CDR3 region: CSVARGDTEAFF. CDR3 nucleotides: TGCAGCGTTGCCCGGGGGGACACTGAAGCTTTCTTT.

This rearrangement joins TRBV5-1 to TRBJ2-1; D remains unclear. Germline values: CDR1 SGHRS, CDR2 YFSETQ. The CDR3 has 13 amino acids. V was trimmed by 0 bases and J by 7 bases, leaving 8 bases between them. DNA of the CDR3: TGCGCCAGCAGCTTGGAAGGGCTTAATGAGCAGTTCTTC. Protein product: CASSLEGLNEQFF.

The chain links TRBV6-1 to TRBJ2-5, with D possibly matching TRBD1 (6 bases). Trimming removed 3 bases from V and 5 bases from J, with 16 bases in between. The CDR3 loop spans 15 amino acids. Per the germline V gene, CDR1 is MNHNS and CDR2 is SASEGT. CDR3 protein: CASSDRSRGLETQYF. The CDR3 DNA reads TGTGCCAGCAGTGATCGTTCGAGGGGGTTGGAGACCCAGTACTTC.

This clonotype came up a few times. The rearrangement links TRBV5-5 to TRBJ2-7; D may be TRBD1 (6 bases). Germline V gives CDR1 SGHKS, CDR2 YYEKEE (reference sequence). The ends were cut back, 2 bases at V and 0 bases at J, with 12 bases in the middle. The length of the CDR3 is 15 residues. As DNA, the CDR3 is TGTGCCAGCAGCTTTACAGGGCTGAGCTCCTACGAGCAGTACGTC. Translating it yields CASSFTGLSSYEQYV.

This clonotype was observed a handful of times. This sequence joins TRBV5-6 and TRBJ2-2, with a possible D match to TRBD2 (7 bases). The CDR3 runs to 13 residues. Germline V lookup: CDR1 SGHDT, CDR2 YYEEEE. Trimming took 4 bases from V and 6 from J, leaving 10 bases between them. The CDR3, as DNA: TGTGCCAGCAGCCAGGGGAGGGCCGGGGAGCTGTTTTTT. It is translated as CASSQGRAGELFF.